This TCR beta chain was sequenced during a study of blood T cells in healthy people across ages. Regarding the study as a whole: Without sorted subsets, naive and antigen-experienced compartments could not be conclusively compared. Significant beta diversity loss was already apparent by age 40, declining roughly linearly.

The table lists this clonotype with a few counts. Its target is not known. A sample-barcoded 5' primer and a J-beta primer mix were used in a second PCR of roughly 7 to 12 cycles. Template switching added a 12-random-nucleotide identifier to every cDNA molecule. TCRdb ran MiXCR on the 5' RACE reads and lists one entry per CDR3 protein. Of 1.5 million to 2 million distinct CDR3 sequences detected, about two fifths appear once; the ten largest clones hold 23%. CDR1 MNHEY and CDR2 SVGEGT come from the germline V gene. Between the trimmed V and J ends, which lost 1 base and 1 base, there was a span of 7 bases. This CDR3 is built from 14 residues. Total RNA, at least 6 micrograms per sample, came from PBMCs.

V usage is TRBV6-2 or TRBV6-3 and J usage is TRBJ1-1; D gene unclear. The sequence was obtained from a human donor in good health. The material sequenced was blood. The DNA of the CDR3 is TGTGCCAGCAGTTACTTAGGAGGGAACACTGAAGCTTTCTTT. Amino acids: CASSYLGGNTEAFF.